The rows below give T cell receptor beta chains drawn from one sample of a study of control samples from healthy donors and cancer patients. The data were produced by immunoSEQ multiplex PCR, yet TCRdb's version contains in-frame clones alone and is incomplete. The repertoire holds about 43,000 clones, with around 94% as singletons. Sequencing was performed on blood. Receptors were obtained from a man aged 55 to 70 in good health. Both conserved end residues are part of each CDR3. The D gene is left open where the match is weak. The size entry is marked missing in some rows and otherwise reads once, few, many or a size class.

>TRBJ1-2|12|TRBV12-3/TRBV12-4|-|-
CASSKTNYGYTF
TGTGCCAGCAGTAAGACTAACTATGGCTACACCTTC
>TRBJ1-3|14|TRBV5-4|-|TRBD1
CASSMGQYVNTIYF
TGTGCCAGCAGCATGGGACAGTATGTCAACACCATATATTTT
>TRBJ2-5|12|TRBV4-1|-|-
CASSQDFETQYF
TGCGCCAGCAGCCAAGATTTTGAGACCCAGTACTTC
>TRBJ2-7|13|TRBV3-1/TRBV3-2|-|-
CASRSPLTDEQYF
TGTGCCAGCAGATCACCTCTTACTGACGAGCAGTACTTC
>TRBJ2-1|14|TRBV27|-|-
CASSLLVGRNEQFF
TGTGCCAGCAGTTTATTAGTCGGTCGGAATGAGCAGTTCTTC
>TRBJ2-2|14|TRBV28|-|-
CASKVGGNTGELFF
TGTGCCAGCAAAGTAGGGGGGAACACCGGGGAGCTGTTTTTT
>TRBJ2-1|15|TRBV7-2|medium-sized|-
CASSLTGLSYNEQFF
TGTGCCAGCAGCTTAACAGGACTCTCCTACAATGAGCAGTTCTTC
>TRBJ1-3|14|TRBV30|-|-
CAWSMSFSGNTIYF
TGTGCCTGGAGTATGAGCTTCTCTGGAAACACCATATATTTT
>TRBJ2-7|13|TRBV6-6|once|TRBD2
CASLSGGTYEQYF
TGTGCCAGCCTCTCGGGAGGGACCTACGAGCAGTACTTC
>TRBJ2-3|17|TRBV24-1|-|-
CATSDLQPLAGTDTQYF
TGTGCCACCAGTGATTTGCAGCCCCTAGCTGGCACAGATACGCAGTATTTT
>TRBJ1-3|16|TRBV6-5|-|TRBD1
CASSYSSGGSGNTIYF
TGTGCCAGCAGTTACTCGTCAGGGGGCTCTGGAAACACCATATATTTT
>TRBJ1-3|15|TRBV19|-|TRBD1
CASSTTGGSGNTIYF
TGTGCCAGTAGTACCACAGGGGGCTCTGGAAACACCATATATTTT
>TRBJ1-2|13|TRBV30|-|-
CAWSGDLNYGYTF
TGTGCCTGGAGCGGCGACCTCAATTATGGCTACACCTTC
>TRBJ2-1|17|TRBV6-2/TRBV6-3|-|TRBD2
CASSYGTSGGVPNEQFF
TGTGCCAGCAGTTACGGGACTAGCGGGGGGGTCCCCAATGAGCAGTTCTTC
>TRBJ1-4|13|TRBV10-2|-|-
CASSESVGEKLFF
TGCGCCAGCAGTGAGTCGGTGGGGGAAAAACTGTTTTTT
>TRBJ2-3|12|TRBV2|once|-
CASSEGWNTQYF
TGTGCCAGCAGTGAAGGTTGGAATACGCAGTATTTT
>TRBJ2-7|11|TRBV12-3/TRBV12-4|once|-
CASSQLSEQYF
TGTGCCAGCAGCCAGTTGTCCGAGCAGTACTTC
>TRBJ2-3|18|TRBV9|-|TRBD2
CASSTYPLAELRTDTQYF
TGTGCCAGCAGCACCTACCCTCTAGCGGAGTTACGCACAGATACGCAGTATTTT
>TRBJ1-1|13|TRBV11-3|-|-
CASSPLRGTEAFF
TGTGCCAGCAGCCCCCTGCGAGGGACTGAAGCTTTCTTT
>TRBJ2-3|14|TRBV7-9|-|-
CASSLVLAIDTQYF
TGTGCCAGCAGCTTAGTTCTAGCGATCGATACGCAGTATTTT
>TRBJ1-2|14|TRBV10-2|-|-
CASSEEPGAYGYTF
TGCGCCAGCAGTGAGGAGCCAGGGGCCTATGGCTACACCTTC
>TRBJ2-2|11|TRBV20-1|-|-
CSAWNTGELFF
TGCAGTGCATGGAACACCGGGGAGCTGTTTTTT
>TRBJ2-1|15|TRBV19|-|TRBD2
CASSNGLAGEDEQFF
TGTGCCAGTAGTAATGGACTAGCGGGAGAGGATGAGCAGTTCTTC
>TRBJ2-7|14|TRBV29-1|-|TRBD2
CSVEAAGPHYEQYF
TGCAGCGTTGAAGCAGCGGGACCCCACTACGAGCAGTACTTC
>TRBJ1-2|14|TRBV19|-|TRBD1
CASTGTGEFNGYTF
TGTGCGAGTACGGGGACAGGGGAATTTAATGGCTACACCTTC
>TRBJ1-2|14|TRBV6-1|-|TRBD1
CASSETQGDYGYTF
TGTGCCAGCAGTGAAACACAGGGGGACTATGGCTACACCTTC
>TRBJ2-1|16|TRBV11-3|-|TRBD1
CASSSRQGAWGNEQFF
TGTGCCAGCAGCTCCAGACAGGGGGCATGGGGCAATGAGCAGTTCTTC
>TRBJ2-2|12|TRBV6-4|-|-
CASRTLTGELFF
TGTGCCAGCAGGACGCTCACCGGGGAGCTGTTTTTT
>TRBJ2-5|17|TRBV11-3|-|TRBD2
CASTTGSTSGSQETQYF
TGTGCCAGCACAACCGGTTCGACTAGCGGAAGCCAAGAGACCCAGTACTTC
>TRBJ2-2|18|TRBV11-2|-|TRBD2
CASSLTPRTSRNTGELFF
TGTGCCAGCAGCTTAACGCCACGGACTAGCAGGAACACCGGGGAGCTGTTTTTT
>TRBJ1-3|14|TRBV30|once|-
CAWIKQDSGNTIYF
TGTGCCTGGATTAAACAGGACTCTGGAAACACCATATATTTT
>TRBJ1-2|15|TRBV27|-|TRBD1
CASTLRQGDNYGYTF
TGTGCCAGCACCTTACGACAGGGTGATAACTATGGCTACACCTTC
>TRBJ2-2|15|TRBV5-1|-|-
CASSLVPPDTGELFF
TGCGCCAGCAGCTTGGTACCACCGGACACCGGGGAGCTGTTTTTT
>TRBJ1-1|15|TRBV18|-|-
CASSPGPGLNTEAFF
TGTGCCAGCTCACCAGGTCCAGGCCTGAACACTGAAGCTTTCTTT
>TRBJ2-5|13|TRBV7-9|-|-
CASRLGAGETQYF
TGTGCCAGCAGGCTGGGGGCCGGCGAGACCCAGTACTTC
>TRBJ2-1|13|TRBV11-1|-|TRBD1
CASSPPTGSGQFF
TGTGCCAGCAGCCCCCCGACAGGGTCGGGGCAGTTCTTC
>TRBJ2-1|16|TRBV4-2|-|-
CASSLPSTSSYNEQFF
TGTGCCAGCAGCCTCCCTAGCACGAGCTCCTACAATGAGCAGTTCTTC
>TRBJ2-7|15|TRBV6-1|-|TRBD1
CASSDSTGGSYEQYF
TGTGCCAGCAGTGATTCAACAGGGGGTTCCTACGAGCAGTACTTC
>TRBJ1-5|16|TRBV24-1|-|-
CATSDPSRDSNQPQHF
TGTGCCACCAGTGATCCTTCAAGGGACAGCAATCAGCCCCAGCATTTT
>TRBJ1-4|13|TRBV6-6|-|-
CASRWSSNEKLFF
TGTGCCAGCAGGTGGAGTTCTAATGAAAAACTGTTTTTT
>TRBJ2-6|16|TRBV19|-|TRBD1
CASSIQGAAGANVLTF
TGTGCCAGTAGTATTCAGGGGGCAGCCGGGGCCAACGTCCTGACTTTC
>TRBJ1-1|13|TRBV11-2|-|-
CASSLYLNTEAFF
TGTGCCAGCAGCTTATATCTGAACACTGAAGCTTTCTTT
>TRBJ2-2|15|TRBV6-6|once|-
CASSAARQIFGELFF
TGTGCCAGCAGTGCTGCCAGGCAGATTTTCGGGGAGCTGTTTTTT
>TRBJ1-1|14|TRBV3-1/TRBV3-2|-|TRBD1
CASSQDLVGQRAFF
TGTGCCAGCAGCCAAGATCTCGTGGGACAGAGAGCTTTCTTT
>TRBJ2-2|12|TRBV27|-|-
CASSFNTGELFF
TGTGCCAGCAGTTTTAACACCGGGGAGCTGTTTTTT
>TRBJ1-2|11|TRBV15|-|-
CATSWGEGYTF
TGTGCCACCAGCTGGGGGGAAGGCTACACCTTC
>TRBJ2-3|13|TRBV5-4|-|-
CASSLAGTDTQYF
TGTGCCAGCAGCTTGGCGGGCACAGATACGCAGTATTTT
>TRBJ2-7|14|TRBV5-6|-|-
CASSLAAGRRNQYF
TGTGCCAGCAGCTTGGCCGCGGGACGGAGAAACCAGTACTTC
>TRBJ1-2|16|TRBV11-3|-|TRBD1
CASSGSGTGENYGYTF
TGTGCCAGCAGCGGGTCCGGGACAGGGGAAAACTATGGCTACACCTTC
>TRBJ1-3|16|TRBV9|-|TRBD1
CASSATGGAGGNTIYF
TGTGCCAGCAGCGCTACAGGGGGCGCTGGTGGAAACACCATATATTTT
>TRBJ1-3|17|TRBV3-1/TRBV3-2|-|-
CASSQELDIRRGNTIYF
TGTGCCAGCAGCCAAGAGCTAGACATCAGACGGGGAAACACCATATATTTT